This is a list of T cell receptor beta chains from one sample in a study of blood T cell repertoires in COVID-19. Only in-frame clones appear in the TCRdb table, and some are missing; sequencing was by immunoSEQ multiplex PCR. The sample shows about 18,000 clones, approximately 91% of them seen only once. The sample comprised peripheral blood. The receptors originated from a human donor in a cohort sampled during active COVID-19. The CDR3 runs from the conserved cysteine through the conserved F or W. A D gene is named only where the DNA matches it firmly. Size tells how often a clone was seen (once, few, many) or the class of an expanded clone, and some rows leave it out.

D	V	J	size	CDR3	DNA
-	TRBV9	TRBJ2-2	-	CASSVVTSLDTGELFF	TGTGCCAGCAGCGTAGTGACTTCCCTTGACACCGGGGAGCTGTTTTTT
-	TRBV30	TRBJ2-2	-	CAWSVRTLNTGELFF	TGTGCCTGGAGTGTCAGGACACTGAACACCGGGGAGCTGTTTTTT
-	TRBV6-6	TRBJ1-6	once	CASSYGQDNSPLHF	TGTGCCAGCAGTTACGGACAAGATAATTCACCCCTCCACTTT
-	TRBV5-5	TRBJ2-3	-	CASSATSLADTQYF	TGTGCCAGCAGCGCGACTAGTTTGGCAGATACGCAGTATTTT
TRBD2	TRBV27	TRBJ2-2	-	CASRRTSGSPRELFF	TGTGCCAGCAGGAGGACTAGCGGGAGCCCCCGGGAGCTGTTTTTT
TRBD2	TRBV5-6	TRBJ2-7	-	CASSSRWTSGDYEQYF	TGTGCCAGCAGCTCCCGCTGGACTAGCGGAGACTACGAGCAGTACTTC
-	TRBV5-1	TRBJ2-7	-	CASSSSGVGPYEQYF	TGCGCCAGCAGCTCTTCAGGGGTCGGGCCCTACGAGCAGTACTTC
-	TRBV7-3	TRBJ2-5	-	CASSRGTYQETQYF	TGTGCCAGCAGCCGGGGGACGTACCAAGAGACCCAGTACTTC
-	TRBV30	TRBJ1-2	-	CAWTRRDTPSGYTF	TGTGCCTGGACCCGCCGGGACACCCCTTCTGGCTACACCTTC
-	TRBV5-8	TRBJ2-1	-	CASSVYRTRLSNEQFF	TGTGCCAGCAGCGTCTATCGGACACGATTATCCAATGAGCAGTTCTTC
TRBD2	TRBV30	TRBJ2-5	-	CAWSHRTSGSRETQYF	TGTGCCTGGAGCCATAGGACTAGCGGGAGTCGGGAGACCCAGTACTTC
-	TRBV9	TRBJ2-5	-	CASSVASRGEETQYF	TGTGCCAGCAGCGTAGCTTCCAGGGGAGAAGAGACCCAGTACTTC
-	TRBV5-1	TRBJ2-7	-	CASSLVPGSVDEQYF	TGCGCCAGCAGCCTGGTTCCGGGATCGGTCGACGAGCAGTACTTC
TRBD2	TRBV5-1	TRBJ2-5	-	CASSLGSGGQETQYF	TGCGCCAGCAGCTTAGGTAGCGGGGGCCAAGAGACCCAGTACTTC
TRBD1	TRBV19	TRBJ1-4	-	CASRGTGNFATNEKLFF	TGTGCCAGTAGAGGGACAGGCAATTTTGCAACTAATGAAAAACTGTTTTTT
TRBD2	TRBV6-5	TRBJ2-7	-	CASRHSSGPAYEQYF	TGTGCCAGCAGACACAGTAGCGGGCCGGCCTACGAGCAGTACTTC
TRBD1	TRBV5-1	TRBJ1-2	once	CASSLAGTGAVYGYTF	TGCGCCAGCAGCTTGGCCGGGACAGGGGCGGTCTATGGCTACACCTTC
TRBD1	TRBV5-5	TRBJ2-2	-	CASSLAFRTGGVGELFF	TGTGCCAGCAGCTTGGCCTTCAGGACAGGGGGCGTTGGGGAGCTGTTTTTT
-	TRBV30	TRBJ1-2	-	CAWRPRDNNYGYTF	TGTGCCTGGAGGCCCCGGGACAATAACTATGGCTACACCTTC
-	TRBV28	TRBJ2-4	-	CATRNAGAENIQYF	TGTGCCACCAGGAATGCGGGGGCAGAAAACATTCAGTACTTC
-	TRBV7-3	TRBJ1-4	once	CASSRDIGEKLFF	TGTGCCAGCAGCCGCGACATCGGTGAAAAACTGTTTTTT
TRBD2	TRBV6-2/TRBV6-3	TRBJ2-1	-	CASSPPGLAVGHEQFF	TGTGCCAGCAGCCCTCCTGGACTAGCCGTCGGCCATGAGCAGTTCTTC
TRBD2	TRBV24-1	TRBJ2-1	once	CATSDPRDVAGVYNEQFF	TGTGCCACCAGTGACCCCAGAGACGTAGCGGGGGTCTACAATGAGCAGTTCTTC